Listed here are 11 T cell receptor beta chains from one sample, sequenced in a study of PD-L1 blockade in urothelial cancer. The data were produced by immunoSEQ multiplex PCR, yet TCRdb's version contains in-frame clones alone and is incomplete. The repertoire holds 35,000 to 40,000 clones, with over 70% as singletons. The sequenced sample was PBMCs, obtained around atezolizumab (anti-PD-L1) treatment. Every receptor here comes from a man between 65 and 85 years old with urothelial cancer.

This clone was seen a handful of times. The chain links TRBV7-3 to TRBJ2-2, with 11 bases aligning to TRBD1. This CDR3 has 16 amino acids. The germline V gene has CDR1 SGHTA and CDR2 FQGTGA. J gave up 5 bases and V 5 bases, and 7 bases lay outside the gene matches. CDR3 sequence: CASSAGGTGGTGELFF. The CDR3 nucleotides read TGTGCCAGCAGCGCAGGCGGGACAGGGGGAACCGGGGAGCTGTTTTTT.

The chain uses TRBV9 and TRBJ2-3, with D possibly TRBD2 on 6 matching bases. The germline V and J ends were trimmed by 3 bases and 6 bases, with 14 bases remaining between them. The germline gives CDR1 SGDLS, CDR2 YYNGEE. This CDR3 spans 14 amino acids. The CDR3 reads CASSGLGTADTQYF. CDR3 DNA sequence: TGTGCCAGCAGCGGCCTCGGGACTGCGGATACGCAGTATTTT.

This clone was picked up one time. The chain carries TRBV27 and TRBJ2-7; possibly TRBD2 for D (5 bases). Germline-derived CDR1 and CDR2 are MNHEY and SMNVEV (reference sequence). The CDR3 totals 13 residues. V lost 5 bases, J lost 0 bases, and 8 bases lay in between. In DNA, the CDR3 is TGTGCCAGCAGTAGAGGGAACTCCTACGAGCAGTACTTC. Its translation: CASSRGNSYEQYF.

The chain carries TRBV5-4 and TRBJ1-4, with D maybe TRBD1 (5 bases). V lost 4 bases to trimming and J lost 1 base, with 14 bases between them. The germline V gene encodes CDR1 SGHNT and CDR2 YYREEE (reference sequence). CDR3 size: 16 residues. The CDR3 bases are TGTGCCAGCAGCAGCCCGGGGGAGGGAACTAATGAAAAACTGTTTTTT. Encoded protein: CASSSPGEGTNEKLFF.

The chain couples TRBV5-4 to TRBJ2-7; 7 bases line up with TRBD1. V shed 0 bases, J shed 3 bases, and the junction held 3 bases outside the gene matches. CDR1 is SGHNT, CDR2 YYREEE, per germline (reference sequence). The CDR3 is made up of 14 amino acids. The CDR3 protein is CASSLVRDSYEQYF. As DNA, the CDR3 is TGTGCCAGCAGCTTGGTACGGGACAGCTACGAGCAGTACTTC.

V usage is TRBV7-8 and J usage is TRBJ2-1; the D is unclear. The CDR3 has 17 residues. Germline CDR1 and CDR2: SGHVS and FQNEAQ. Trimming pared 3 bases from V and 3 bases from J, leaving 18 bases between. The CDR3 protein is CASSFPGDVGIYNEQFF. DNA for the CDR3: TGTGCCAGCAGCTTTCCCGGAGACGTCGGTATCTACAATGAGCAGTTCTTC. Drawing the rest from reference TRBV7-8 and TRBJ2-1, the complete variable domain is GAGVSQSPRYKVAKRGQDVALRCDPISGHVSLFWYQQALGQGPEFLTYFQNEAQLDKSGLPSDRFFAERPEGSVSTLKIQRTQQEDSAVYLCASSFPGDVGIYNEQFFGPGTRLTVL.

The gene calls are TRBV6-5 and TRBJ1-1; D perhaps matches TRBD1 (6 bases). The CDR3 covers 14 residues. V lost 7 bases and J 7 bases, leaving 19 bases between the germline ends. The V gene's germline CDR1 is MNHEY and CDR2 SVGAGI. The CDR3 reads CASTPVGGAGEAFF. CDR3 in DNA: TGTGCCAGCACCCCCGTCGGGGGGGCCGGTGAAGCTTTCTTT.

V is TRBV19 and J is TRBJ1-1, with 7 bases matching TRBD1. V lost 4 bases to trimming and J lost 4 bases; unmatched junction nucleotides: 12. The germline V gene encodes CDR1 LNHDA and CDR2 SQIVND (reference sequence). This CDR3 is built from 16 residues. CDR3 protein: CASSKGGSQVGTEAFF. The CDR3 nucleotides read TGTGCCAGTAGTAAAGGGGGCAGCCAAGTAGGCACTGAAGCTTTCTTT.

V usage is TRBV5-4 and J usage is TRBJ1-2; 11 bases line up with TRBD1. From germline, CDR1 is SGHNT and CDR2 YYREEE (reference sequence). J was trimmed by 6 bases and V by 2 bases; bases with no gene match: 12. CDR3 size: 17 residues. The CDR3 bases are TGTGCCAGCAGCTTAGGGACAGGGGGTCCTAAGCTTCATGGCTACACCTTC. Protein sequence: CASSLGTGGPKLHGYTF.

This chain joins TRBV5-4 and TRBJ2-4; 15 bases line up with TRBD2. The CDR3 runs to 15 residues. Germline assignment: CDR1 SGHNT and CDR2 YYREEE (reference sequence). V shed 2 bases, J shed 10 bases, and the junction held 4 bases outside the gene matches. Here the CDR3 reads CASSFRTSGGEIQYF. The DNA for the CDR3 is TGTGCCAGCAGCTTTAGGACTAGCGGGGGGGAGATTCAGTACTTC.

V and J are TRBV27 and TRBJ2-5; D is unresolved. From germline, CDR1 is MNHEY and CDR2 SMNVEV (reference sequence). This CDR3 region has 14 residues. The V end lost 2 bases, the J end lost 1 base, and 8 bases lay between the germline ends. The CDR3 loop reads CASSLSTAQETQYF. CDR3 DNA: TGTGCCAGCAGTTTAAGTACAGCCCAAGAGACCCAGTACTTC.